These T cell receptor beta chains were read from a single sample in a study of cytomegalovirus exposure and HLA in healthy donors. Profiled with immunoSEQ multiplex PCR; TCRdb holds only in-frame clones, not every one. Among 150,000 to 180,000 clones listed, around 79% were seen once. Sequencing used PBMCs. The receptors shown here come from a man between 18 and 35 years old in good health and CMV-seronegative. Each CDR3 is given with its conserved first and last residue. The order of the fields is J gene, D gene, clone size, V gene, CDR3 protein, CDR3 DNA. D genes are given only for firm matches. Some rows mark clone size as missing; the rest say once, few, many or name a class of expanded clone.

j_gene: TRBJ1-2; d_gene: .; abundance: .; v_gene: TRBV6-1; CDR3aa: CASSEAGGGRYGYTF; CDR3nt: TGTGCCAGCAGTGAAGCGGGAGGGGGGCGGTATGGCTACACCTTC
j_gene: TRBJ2-7; d_gene: TRBD1; abundance: few; v_gene: TRBV14; CDR3aa: CASSHRQGRYEQYF; CDR3nt: TGTGCCAGCAGCCATCGACAGGGGAGGTACGAGCAGTACTTC
j_gene: TRBJ1-2; d_gene: TRBD1; abundance: .; v_gene: TRBV5-6; CDR3aa: CASSAGTGWRGYTF; CDR3nt: TGTGCCAGCAGCGCCGGGACAGGTTGGCGGGGCTACACCTTC
j_gene: TRBJ2-7; d_gene: TRBD2; abundance: few; v_gene: TRBV10-1; CDR3aa: CAITRGGRRNEQYF; CDR3nt: TGCGCCATCACTCGGGGGGGGAGGCGAAACGAGCAGTACTTC
j_gene: TRBJ2-3; d_gene: .; abundance: .; v_gene: TRBV4-3; CDR3aa: CASSQGSGSTDTQYF; CDR3nt: TGCGCCAGCAGCCAAGGTAGCGGTTCCACAGATACGCAGTATTTT
j_gene: TRBJ2-3; d_gene: .; abundance: .; v_gene: TRBV15; CDR3aa: CATSRQSDFSTDTQYF; CDR3nt: TGTGCCACCAGCAGACAATCCGACTTTAGCACAGATACGCAGTATTTT
j_gene: TRBJ1-1; d_gene: .; abundance: .; v_gene: TRBV29-1; CDR3aa: CSVDDMNTEAFF; CDR3nt: TGCAGCGTTGACGACATGAACACTGAAGCTTTCTTT
j_gene: TRBJ2-1; d_gene: TRBD2; abundance: .; v_gene: TRBV28; CDR3aa: CASRSSGLGVF; CDR3nt: TGTGCCAGCCGCTCCTCGGGACTAGGTGTCTTC
j_gene: TRBJ2-3; d_gene: TRBD2; abundance: few; v_gene: TRBV5-4; CDR3aa: CASSPTEGLARLDTQYF; CDR3nt: TGTGCCAGCAGCCCGACGGAGGGACTAGCGCGCCTTGATACGCAGTATTTT
j_gene: TRBJ1-2; d_gene: .; abundance: .; v_gene: TRBV29-1; CDR3aa: CSVVQRGEGVYGYTF; CDR3nt: TGCAGCGTTGTCCAACGCGGGGAGGGGGTGTATGGCTACACCTTC
j_gene: TRBJ1-5; d_gene: .; abundance: once; v_gene: TRBV6-5; CDR3aa: CAGSKQANQPQHF; CDR3nt: TGTGCCGGCAGTAAACAGGCTAATCAGCCCCAGCATTTT
j_gene: TRBJ2-3; d_gene: TRBD2; abundance: .; v_gene: TRBV18; CDR3aa: CASSPGLAFTDTQYF; CDR3nt: TGTGCCAGCTCACCAGGACTAGCTTTCACAGATACGCAGTATTTT
j_gene: TRBJ2-5; d_gene: .; abundance: .; v_gene: TRBV21-1; CDR3aa: CASSKGRRGTQYF; CDR3nt: TGTGCCAGCAGCAAGGGAAGGAGGGGGACCCAGTACTTC
j_gene: TRBJ2-3; d_gene: TRBD2; abundance: .; v_gene: TRBV4-2; CDR3aa: CASSPLGTRSDTQYF; CDR3nt: TGTGCCAGCAGCCCGTTAGGGACTAGGTCAGATACGCAGTATTTT
j_gene: TRBJ2-1; d_gene: TRBD2; abundance: .; v_gene: TRBV27; CDR3aa: CASSTTGRGSYNEQFF; CDR3nt: TGTGCCAGCAGTACCACAGGCCGCGGGAGCTACAATGAGCAGTTCTTC
j_gene: TRBJ2-7; d_gene: .; abundance: few; v_gene: TRBV19; CDR3aa: CASRGAGDSDEQYF; CDR3nt: TGTGCCAGCCGTGGGGCAGGGGATTCGGACGAGCAGTACTTC
j_gene: TRBJ2-2; d_gene: .; abundance: .; v_gene: TRBV4-2; CDR3aa: CASSQEGGRKNTGELFF; CDR3nt: TGTGCCAGCAGCCAAGAAGGCGGGCGTAAGAACACCGGGGAGCTGTTTTTT
j_gene: TRBJ2-7; d_gene: .; abundance: .; v_gene: TRBV19; CDR3aa: CASQKHVRRTAHTYEQYF; CDR3nt: TGTGCCTCACAGAAGCACGTACGGAGGACAGCTCATACCTACGAGCAGTACTTC
j_gene: TRBJ2-5; d_gene: .; abundance: few; v_gene: TRBV27; CDR3aa: CASSLDGEETQYF; CDR3nt: TGTGCCAGCAGTTTAGACGGGGAAGAGACCCAGTACTTC
j_gene: TRBJ2-7; d_gene: .; abundance: .; v_gene: TRBV5-4; CDR3aa: CASSAGRALAYEQYF; CDR3nt: TGTGCCAGCAGCGCGGGACGGGCCCTAGCCTACGAGCAGTACTTC
j_gene: TRBJ2-3; d_gene: TRBD1; abundance: .; v_gene: TRBV27; CDR3aa: CASSETGATDTQYF; CDR3nt: TGTGCCAGCAGTGAGACAGGGGCCACAGATACGCAGTATTTT
j_gene: TRBJ2-2; d_gene: .; abundance: .; v_gene: TRBV27; CDR3aa: CASSLAGGGGELFF; CDR3nt: TGTGCCAGCAGTTTAGCAGGGGGAGGCGGGGAGCTGTTTTTT
j_gene: TRBJ1-2; d_gene: .; abundance: .; v_gene: TRBV7-2; CDR3aa: CASSLGWQNYGYTF; CDR3nt: TGTGCCAGCAGCTTAGGTTGGCAGAACTATGGCTACACCTTC
j_gene: TRBJ1-1; d_gene: .; abundance: .; v_gene: TRBV11-2; CDR3aa: CASSLALRAEAFF; CDR3nt: TGTGCCAGCAGCTTAGCTCTACGGGCTGAAGCTTTCTTT
j_gene: TRBJ1-5; d_gene: TRBD1; abundance: .; v_gene: TRBV27; CDR3aa: CASINYRGGQPQHF; CDR3nt: TGTGCCAGCATTAATTACAGGGGAGGTCAGCCCCAGCATTTT
j_gene: TRBJ2-3; d_gene: TRBD2; abundance: .; v_gene: TRBV7-9; CDR3aa: CASSLARAGGTTDTQYF; CDR3nt: TGTGCCAGCAGCTTAGCCCGAGCGGGAGGAACCACAGATACGCAGTATTTT
j_gene: TRBJ1-3; d_gene: .; abundance: .; v_gene: TRBV4-3; CDR3aa: CASSHSAGNTIYF; CDR3nt: TGCGCCAGCAGCCACAGTGCTGGAAACACCATATATTTT
j_gene: TRBJ1-5; d_gene: .; abundance: .; v_gene: TRBV28; CDR3aa: CANWAGGNQPQHF; CDR3nt: TGTGCCAACTGGGCCGGCGGCAATCAGCCCCAGCATTTT
j_gene: TRBJ2-7; d_gene: TRBD1; abundance: .; v_gene: TRBV19; CDR3aa: CASSPSDRPSYEQYF; CDR3nt: TGTGCCAGTAGTCCCTCGGACAGGCCATCCTACGAGCAGTACTTC
j_gene: TRBJ1-4; d_gene: TRBD1; abundance: few; v_gene: TRBV9; CDR3aa: CASSVSQGDNEKLFF; CDR3nt: TGTGCCAGCAGCGTATCGCAGGGGGATAATGAAAAACTGTTTTTT
j_gene: TRBJ2-7; d_gene: .; abundance: once; v_gene: TRBV27; CDR3aa: CASSPRTTLYEQYF; CDR3nt: TGTGCCAGCAGTCCGCGGACTACTCTCTACGAGCAGTACTTC
j_gene: TRBJ2-1; d_gene: TRBD2; abundance: .; v_gene: TRBV27; CDR3aa: CASTLSAGEIHNEQFF; CDR3nt: TGTGCCAGCACCCTATCAGCGGGAGAAATCCACAATGAGCAGTTCTTC
j_gene: TRBJ2-3; d_gene: .; abundance: .; v_gene: TRBV5-4; CDR3aa: CASSLVPGATDTQYF; CDR3nt: TGTGCCAGCAGCTTGGTACCAGGGGCAACAGATACGCAGTATTTT
j_gene: TRBJ2-3; d_gene: TRBD2; abundance: .; v_gene: TRBV9; CDR3aa: CASSVGLAGGGGTDTQYF; CDR3nt: TGTGCCAGCAGCGTAGGACTAGCGGGAGGCGGGGGCACAGATACGCAGTATTTT
j_gene: TRBJ2-7; d_gene: TRBD1; abundance: once; v_gene: TRBV5-1; CDR3aa: CASSFGQEGEQYF; CDR3nt: TGCGCCAGCAGCTTCGGACAGGAAGGCGAGCAGTACTTC
j_gene: TRBJ1-2; d_gene: .; abundance: once; v_gene: TRBV28; CDR3aa: CASTGANYGYTF; CDR3nt: TGTGCCAGCACAGGGGCTAACTATGGCTACACCTTC
j_gene: TRBJ1-4; d_gene: .; abundance: .; v_gene: TRBV6-1; CDR3aa: CASSGDRRPTNEKLFF; CDR3nt: TGTGCCAGCAGTGGAGACAGGAGGCCAACTAATGAAAAACTGTTTTTT
j_gene: TRBJ2-7; d_gene: TRBD2; abundance: .; v_gene: TRBV19; CDR3aa: CASSPGGTSEYEQYF; CDR3nt: TGTGCCAGTAGCCCTGGGGGGACTAGCGAATACGAGCAGTACTTC
j_gene: TRBJ1-2; d_gene: TRBD1; abundance: .; v_gene: TRBV5-4; CDR3aa: CASSLDPGQGNGYTF; CDR3nt: TGTGCCAGCAGCTTGGATCCCGGACAGGGAAATGGCTACACCTTC
j_gene: TRBJ2-7; d_gene: TRBD2; abundance: .; v_gene: TRBV18; CDR3aa: CASSPGASGNYEQYF; CDR3nt: TGTGCCAGCTCACCCGGGGCTAGCGGGAACTACGAGCAGTACTTC
j_gene: TRBJ2-3; d_gene: TRBD2; abundance: .; v_gene: TRBV7-9; CDR3aa: CASSTQREGDTQYF; CDR3nt: TGTGCCAGCAGCACACAGCGGGAGGGGGATACGCAGTATTTT
j_gene: TRBJ2-1; d_gene: TRBD2; abundance: .; v_gene: TRBV14; CDR3aa: CASRPSGGSGAGEQFF; CDR3nt: TGTGCCAGCAGGCCCTCCGGGGGTAGCGGAGCGGGGGAGCAGTTCTTC
j_gene: TRBJ2-7; d_gene: TRBD2; abundance: .; v_gene: TRBV9; CDR3aa: CASSVGDYVYEQYF; CDR3nt: TGTGCCAGCAGCGTAGGGGACTACGTCTACGAGCAGTACTTC
j_gene: TRBJ2-3; d_gene: .; abundance: .; v_gene: TRBV5-4; CDR3aa: CASRKLPGSTDTQYF; CDR3nt: TGTGCCAGCAGAAAGCTCCCGGGGTCCACAGATACGCAGTATTTT
j_gene: TRBJ1-5; d_gene: .; abundance: .; v_gene: TRBV6-5; CDR3aa: CASSPRTVNQPQHF; CDR3nt: TGTGCCAGCAGTCCCCGGACAGTCAATCAGCCCCAGCATTTT
j_gene: TRBJ1-5; d_gene: .; abundance: .; v_gene: TRBV16; CDR3aa: CASSPSGNQPQHF; CDR3nt: TGTGCCAGCAGCCCTTCGGGCAATCAGCCCCAGCATTTT
j_gene: TRBJ2-5; d_gene: TRBD1; abundance: .; v_gene: TRBV27; CDR3aa: CASSLSAGTGEETQYF; CDR3nt: TGTGCCAGCAGTTTATCGGCCGGGACAGGGGAGGAGACCCAGTACTTC
j_gene: TRBJ2-1; d_gene: TRBD2; abundance: .; v_gene: TRBV4-1; CDR3aa: CASSPLRDYLYNEQFF; CDR3nt: TGCGCCAGCAGCCCCCTCAGGGACTACCTATACAATGAGCAGTTCTTC
j_gene: TRBJ1-1; d_gene: .; abundance: once; v_gene: TRBV27; CDR3aa: CASSLRRGIEAFF; CDR3nt: TGTGCCAGCAGTTTACGGAGAGGGATTGAAGCTTTCTTT
j_gene: TRBJ2-3; d_gene: TRBD2; abundance: .; v_gene: TRBV7-9; CDR3aa: CASSLAGLAEGTDTQYF; CDR3nt: TGTGCCAGCAGCTTAGCCGGACTAGCGGAGGGGACAGATACGCAGTATTTT
j_gene: TRBJ2-1; d_gene: TRBD1; abundance: few; v_gene: TRBV19; CDR3aa: CASRGQGSVNSYNEQFF; CDR3nt: TGTGCCAGTAGGGGACAGGGGAGCGTTAACTCCTACAATGAGCAGTTCTTC
j_gene: TRBJ2-3; d_gene: TRBD2; abundance: .; v_gene: TRBV27; CDR3aa: CASSPIGTSGTTDTQYF; CDR3nt: TGTGCCAGCAGTCCTATTGGGACTAGCGGGACCACAGATACGCAGTATTTT
j_gene: TRBJ1-1; d_gene: .; abundance: .; v_gene: TRBV6-5; CDR3aa: CASAQGPQNTEAFF; CDR3nt: TGTGCCAGCGCCCAGGGGCCCCAGAACACTGAAGCTTTCTTT
j_gene: TRBJ2-3; d_gene: .; abundance: once; v_gene: TRBV28; CDR3aa: CASSSIRDTDTQYF; CDR3nt: TGTGCCAGCAGTTCAATCAGGGACACAGATACGCAGTATTTT